This T cell receptor beta chain was captured by sequencing in a study of CD8+ T cells in alopecia areata. The CDR3 has 13 residues. Germline-derived CDR1 and CDR2 are MNHNY and SVGAGI (reference sequence). Trimming removed 0 bases at V and 6 bases at J, with 6 bases between. Extracted from the samples, RNA was reverse transcribed into cDNA to serve as the sequencing template. Sequencing used immunoSEQ multiplex PCR; TCRdb keeps in-frame clones, though not all of them. The top ten clones hold 5.5% of a sample with 200,000 or so clones, over 45% of them seen once. Treatment here: oral pan-JAK inhibitor, 5-10 mg twice daily. Notes on this clone: This specimen includes other DNA sequences encoding the same CDR3.

This sequence originates from a human donor with alopecia areata. The chain carries TRBV6-6 and TRBJ1-5; D call uncertain. The source material was CD4+ T cells sorted from blood, sampled at week 24, from a patient treated with tofacitinib. In nucleotides, the CDR3 is TGTGCCAGCAGTTACTCGCGGGGTCAGCCCCAGCATTTT. It encodes CASSYSRGQPQHF.